The source of this T cell receptor beta chain is a study of T cell responses to AZD1222 COVID-19 vaccine. Findings and limits, study-wide: Most donors were white British, females outnumbered males, and clonal diversity was possibly underestimated.

The table came from immunoSEQ multiplex PCR; TCRdb's copy has only in-frame clones and leaves some out. The sample yields 150,000 to 200,000 clones, over 80% seen once. Worth noting for this clone: As yet, its antigen is unknown.

CDR3 length: 16 amino acids. CDR1 and CDR2 (germline): SNHLY, FYNNEI. V lost 3 bases, J lost 3 bases, and 5 bases stayed unmatched. The receptor was isolated from an adult in good health. The rearrangement links TRBV2 to TRBJ2-3, with TRBD1 matching over 11 bases. The material sequenced was peripheral blood, taken on day 0 of MenACWY control vaccination. CDR3 region: CASSDWGQGVTDTQYF. CDR3 bases: TGTGCCAGCAGTGATTGGGGACAGGGGGTTACAGATACGCAGTATTTT.